The 22 T cell receptor beta chains listed next were all sequenced from one sample in a study of glioma-infiltrating T cells after dendritic cell vaccination (dated by TCRdb to the mid-2010s). Libraries were prepared through the immunoSEQ multiplex PCR assay. The clones in this table, taken by TCRdb from immuneACCESS, are in-frame only. Not every clone is retained; where verified, under half of the shortfall comes from an unresolved V gene, and the cause of the rest is unknown. Counted in this sample were about 99,000 clones; approximately 80% of them appeared once. The ten largest make up roughly 5.3% of the sample. The time point label here, explained by the study, means: after dendritic cell vaccination, including at tumor progression/relapse. This material consisted of blood, taken after dendritic cell vaccination. Source of these receptors: a human donor with glioblastoma.

The gene calls are TRBV30 and TRBJ2-3, with D maybe TRBD1 (7 bases). V was pared by 5 bases and J by 6 bases, with 9 bases between. This CDR3 comprises 11 residues. Germline CDR1 reads GTSNPN; CDR2 reads SVGIG (reference sequence). As DNA, the CDR3 is TGTGCCTGGGCAGGGGGGGATACGCAGTATTTT. This translates into CAWAGGDTQYF. Together with reference TRBV30 and TRBJ2-3, the CDR3 gives the full variable domain: SQTIHQWPATLVQPVGSPLSLECTVEGTSNPNLYWYRQAAGRGLQLLFYSVGIGQISSEVPQNLSASRPQDRQFILSSKKLLLSDSGFYLCAWAGGDTQYFGPGTRLTVL.

In its sample, this clone was seen a few times. This sequence joins TRBV5-6 and TRBJ2-5, with a weak D call TRBD1 (5 bases). This CDR3 region has 15 residues. CDR1 and CDR2 from the germline V gene are SGHDT and YYEEEE. V lost 3 bases, J lost 2 bases, and 14 bases lay in between. Written as DNA, the CDR3 is TGTGCCAGCAGCTCCAACCTGGGGCGTCAAGAGACCCAGTACTTC. Translating gives CASSSNLGRQETQYF.

This chain joins TRBV14 and TRBJ2-1; 14 bases are a match to TRBD2. V trimming: 3 bases; J trimming: 1 base; junction bases outside the gene matches: 5. The CDR3 spans 18 residues. CDR1 is SGHDN, CDR2 FVKESK, per germline. CDR3 amino acids: CASSHPTSGRGSYNEQFF. DNA of the CDR3: TGTGCCAGCAGCCACCCGACTAGCGGGAGGGGGTCCTACAATGAGCAGTTCTTC.

The chain combines TRBV7-3 with TRBJ2-3; TRBD2 matches at 7 bases. The CDR3 has 14 amino acids. The germline CDR1 and CDR2 sequences are SGHTA and FQGTGA. Germline trimming cut 2 bases from V and 2 bases from J; bases unmatched to any gene: 1. CDR3 nucleotides: TGTGCCAGCAGCTTAGCGGGGGACACAGATACGCAGTATTTT. This sequence encodes CASSLAGDTDTQYF.

J is TRBJ2-7 and V is TRBV19; 11 nucleotides agree with TRBD2. CDR1 LNHDA and CDR2 SQIVND come from the germline V gene (reference sequence). The length of the CDR3 is 18 residues. V lost 3 bases to trimming and J lost 2 bases; unmatched junction nucleotides: 12. CDR3 protein: CASSIIAGGPASPYEQYF. CDR3 in DNA: TGTGCCAGTAGTATCATAGCGGGAGGGCCAGCATCCCCCTACGAGCAGTACTTC.

V is TRBV19 and J is TRBJ2-7; D perhaps matches TRBD2 (5 bases). This CDR3 is built from 14 residues. Per the germline V gene, CDR1 is LNHDA and CDR2 is SQIVND (reference sequence). The V gene lost 5 bases and the J gene lost 6 bases, with 17 bases spanning the gap. DNA for the CDR3: TGTGCCAGTAGTGCGGGTTGGGGTGTCACCGAGCAGTACTTC. Protein sequence: CASSAGWGVTEQYF.

J is TRBJ2-3 and V is TRBV7-9; D not resolved. Germline CDR1 and CDR2: SEHNR and FQNEAQ (reference sequence). Trimming shortened V by 0 bases and J by 0 bases, and 4 bases separated the two germline ends. There are 14 residues in the CDR3. The CDR3 sequence: CASSLAASTDTQYF. The CDR3, as DNA: TGTGCCAGCAGCTTAGCGGCTAGCACAGATACGCAGTATTTT.

This sequence joins TRBV14 and TRBJ2-1; TRBD2 aligns across 9 bases. Trimming cost V 3 bases and J 3 bases; bases outside gene matches: 3. Germline-derived CDR1 and CDR2 are SGHDN and FVKESK. This CDR3 has 15 residues. The CDR3 protein is CASSHGTSSYNEQFF. CDR3 nucleotides: TGTGCCAGCAGCCATGGGACTAGCAGCTACAATGAGCAGTTCTTC.

The rearrangement uses TRBV30 and TRBJ1-1, with 9 bases lining up with TRBD1. This CDR3 is 13 amino acids long. Germline lookup yields CDR1 GTSNPN and CDR2 SVGIG (reference sequence). V shed 5 bases, J shed 0 bases, and the junction held 1 base outside the gene matches. In nucleotides, the CDR3 is TGTGCCTGGGACAGGGGGATGAACACTGAAGCTTTCTTT. Its translation: CAWDRGMNTEAFF.

V is TRBV19 and J is TRBJ2-7; 8 nucleotides line up with TRBD2. The DNA end is a closer match to TRBJ2-1, so the J assignment may be wrong. Germline CDR1 and CDR2: LNHDA and SQIVND (reference sequence). The CDR3 sequence is 13 residues long. CDR3 sequence (DNA): TGTGCCAGTAGTATCATCGAGCGGGGGGAGCAGTTCTTC. Translated, it gives CASSIIERGEQFF.

V and J are TRBV5-1 and TRBJ2-1, with 12 positions matching TRBD2. In germline, CDR1 is SGHRS, CDR2 YFSETQ. The CDR3 is made up of 13 amino acids. The trim removed 3 bases at V and 10 bases at J, leaving 2 bases unmatched. The CDR3 DNA sequence: TGCGCCAGCAGCTCCGGGACTAGCGGGGAGCAGTTCTTC. Its protein is CASSSGTSGEQFF. Full variable domain (outside the CDR3, taken from reference TRBV5-1 and TRBJ2-1): KAGVTQTPRYLIKTRGQQVTLSCSPISGHRSVSWYQQTPGQGLQFLFEYFSETQRNKGNFPGRFSGRQFSNSRSEMNVSTLELGDSALYLCASSSGTSGEQFFGPGTRLTVL.

This sequence joins TRBV28 and TRBJ1-1; D is possibly TRBD1 (6 bases). V lost 7 bases to trimming and J lost 10 bases, with 19 bases between them. The CDR3 extends over 13 amino acids. CDR1 is MDHEN and CDR2 is SYDVKM in the germline V gene. CDR3 sequence (DNA): TGTGCCAGCATTACCGGGGACACCGGTAGAGCTTTCTTT. This translates into CASITGDTGRAFF.

V gene TRBV2 combines with J gene TRBJ1-1; 9 bases line up with TRBD1. The V gene end was trimmed by 6 bases and the J gene end by 1 base; junction bases not matched to a gene: 6. The length of the CDR3 is 15 residues. Germline CDR1 and CDR2: SNHLY and FYNNEI. The CDR3 DNA reads TGTGCCAGCAGGTTCCCGGGACAGGGGAACACTGAAGCTTTCTTT. Amino acid sequence: CASRFPGQGNTEAFF.

The chain couples TRBV5-1 to TRBJ1-1, with D tentatively TRBD1 (5 bases). V was trimmed by 4 bases and J by 0 bases, leaving 19 bases between them. This CDR3 is built from 17 residues. Germline loops: CDR1 SGHRS, CDR2 YFSETQ. CDR3 protein: CASSPSRGLDMNTEAFF. Written as DNA, the CDR3 is TGCGCCAGCAGCCCCTCAAGGGGATTGGACATGAACACTGAAGCTTTCTTT.

V and J are TRBV6-6 and TRBJ1-6, with D hard to call. The CDR3 is 12 residues long. Germline V gene sequence: CDR1 MNHNY, CDR2 SVGAGI (reference sequence). The ends were cut back, 6 bases at V and 7 bases at J, with 7 bases in the middle. The CDR3 DNA reads TGTGCCAGCAGCTATCCCAATTCACCCCTCCACTTT. It encodes CASSYPNSPLHF.

The rearrangement uses TRBV20-1 and TRBJ2-3; no reliable D call. Germline assignment: CDR1 DFQATT and CDR2 SNEGSKA (reference sequence). Trimming removed 1 base from V and 9 bases from J, with 5 bases in between. The CDR3 totals 10 residues. CDR3 region: CSARGGTQYF. In DNA form, the CDR3 reads TGCAGTGCTAGAGGTGGCACGCAGTATTTT.

The chain is built from TRBV19 and TRBJ1-5; D is uncertain. Germline CDR1 LNHDA, CDR2 SQIVND (reference sequence). The length of the CDR3 is 13 residues. The V end lost 3 bases, the J end lost 5 bases, and 8 bases lay between the germline ends. CDR3 protein: CASSISLHQPQHF. CDR3 coding DNA: TGTGCCAGTAGTATTAGCCTCCATCAGCCCCAGCATTTT.

The V call is TRBV5-1, the J call TRBJ2-7; possibly TRBD1 for D (5 bases). The germline V gene has CDR1 SGHRS and CDR2 YFSETQ. The CDR3 loop spans 14 amino acids. V was shortened by 4 bases and J by 2 bases, with 13 bases between the two germline ends. The CDR3 DNA follows: TGCGCCAGCAGCCCCACCACAGGTACCTACGAGCAGTACTTC. Amino acid sequence: CASSPTTGTYEQYF.

This sequence joins TRBV6-4 and TRBJ2-2; 9 bases align to TRBD1. The CDR3 totals 17 residues. Germline CDR1 is MRHNA and CDR2 is SNTAGT. V was pared by 3 bases and J by 6 bases, with 11 bases of the junction left unmatched. The CDR3 reads CASSEMMTGGFAGELFF. CDR3 nucleotides: TGTGCCAGCAGTGAAATGATGACAGGGGGATTCGCCGGGGAGCTGTTTTTT.

The chain carries TRBV29-1 and TRBJ2-1; D is undetermined. CDR1 and CDR2 from the germline V gene are SQVTM and ANQGSEA. This CDR3 is built from 12 residues. Trimming cost V 3 bases and J 4 bases, with 7 bases left between them. The CDR3 region is CSVESFYNEQFF. CDR3 in DNA: TGCAGCGTTGAGTCTTTTTACAATGAGCAGTTCTTC.

This chain uses TRBV4-1 with TRBJ2-1, with 9 bases identical to TRBD2. Germline CDR1 MGHRA, CDR2 YSYEKL. This CDR3 spans 18 amino acids. V lost 3 bases and J lost 5; bases outside the gene matches: 14. The chain's CDR3 is CASSHYTGTSSGDNEQFF. Here the CDR3 DNA reads TGCGCCAGCAGCCACTATACCGGGACTAGCAGCGGGGACAATGAGCAGTTCTTC.

The rearrangement joins TRBV7-3 to TRBJ2-1; 7 bases are a match to TRBD2. The junction had 5 bases not matched to a gene; V was cut back by 0 bases and J by 6 bases. The germline CDR1 and CDR2 sequences are SGHTA and FQGTGA. The CDR3 consists of 15 residues. The CDR3 DNA is TGTGCCAGCAGCTTAACGGGAGGGCTAGCCAATGAGCAGTTCTTC. It codes for CASSLTGGLANEQFF.